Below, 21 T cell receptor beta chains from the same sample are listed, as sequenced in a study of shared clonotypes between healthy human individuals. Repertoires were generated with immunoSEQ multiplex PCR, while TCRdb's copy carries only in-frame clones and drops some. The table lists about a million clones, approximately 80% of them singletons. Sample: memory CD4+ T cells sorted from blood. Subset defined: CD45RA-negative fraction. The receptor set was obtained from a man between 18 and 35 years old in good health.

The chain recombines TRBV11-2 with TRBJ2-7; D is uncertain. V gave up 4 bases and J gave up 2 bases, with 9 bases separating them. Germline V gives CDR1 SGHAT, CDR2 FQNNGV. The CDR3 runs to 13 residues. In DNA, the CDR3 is TGTGCCAGCAGCTCCCTAGGGCCCTACGAGCAGTACTTC. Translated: CASSSLGPYEQYF.

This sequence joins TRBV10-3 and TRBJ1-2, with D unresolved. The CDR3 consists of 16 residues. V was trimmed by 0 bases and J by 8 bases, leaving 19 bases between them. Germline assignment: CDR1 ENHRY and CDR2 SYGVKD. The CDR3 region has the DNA TGTGCCATCAGTGAGTCGTCTAGCCCTGCGGTAAGGGGCTACACCTTC. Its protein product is CAISESSSPAVRGYTF.

CDR3 coding DNA: TGTGCCAGTGGGCAAGGGGTTAAGGAGCCCCAGCATTTT. Translated, it gives CASGQGVKEPQHF. The V call is TRBV19, the J call TRBJ1-5; perhaps TRBD1 as D (5 bases). The CDR3 is made up of 13 amino acids. Germline assignment: CDR1 LNHDA and CDR2 SQIVND (reference sequence). Trimming stripped 8 bases from V and 8 bases from J, with 16 bases between.

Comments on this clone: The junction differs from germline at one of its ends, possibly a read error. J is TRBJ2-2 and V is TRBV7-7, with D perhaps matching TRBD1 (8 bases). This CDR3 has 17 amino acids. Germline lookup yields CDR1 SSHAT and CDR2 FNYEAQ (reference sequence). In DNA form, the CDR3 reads TGTGCTAGCAGCTCCCGGGGGGACAGGTCGAACACCGGGGAGCTGTTTTTT. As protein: CASSSRGDRSNTGELFF.

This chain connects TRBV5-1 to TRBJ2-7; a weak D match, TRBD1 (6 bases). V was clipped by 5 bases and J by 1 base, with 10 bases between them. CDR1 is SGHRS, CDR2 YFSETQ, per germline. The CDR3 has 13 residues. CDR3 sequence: CASSQQGSYEQYF. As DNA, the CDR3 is TGCGCCAGCAGTCAACAGGGATCCTACGAGCAGTACTTC.

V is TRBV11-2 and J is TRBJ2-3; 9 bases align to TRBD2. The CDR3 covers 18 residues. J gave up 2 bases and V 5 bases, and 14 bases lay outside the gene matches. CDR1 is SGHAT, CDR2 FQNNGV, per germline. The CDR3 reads CASSPGEERGVHTDTQYF. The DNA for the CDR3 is TGTGCCAGCAGCCCAGGAGAGGAGCGGGGGGTTCACACAGATACGCAGTATTTT.

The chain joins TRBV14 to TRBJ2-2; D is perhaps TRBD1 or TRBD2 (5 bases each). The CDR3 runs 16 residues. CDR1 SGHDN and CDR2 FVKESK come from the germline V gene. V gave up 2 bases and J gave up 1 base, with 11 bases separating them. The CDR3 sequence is CASSQWGRGNTGELFF. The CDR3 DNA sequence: TGTGCCAGCAGCCAATGGGGCCGGGGGAACACCGGGGAGCTGTTTTTT.

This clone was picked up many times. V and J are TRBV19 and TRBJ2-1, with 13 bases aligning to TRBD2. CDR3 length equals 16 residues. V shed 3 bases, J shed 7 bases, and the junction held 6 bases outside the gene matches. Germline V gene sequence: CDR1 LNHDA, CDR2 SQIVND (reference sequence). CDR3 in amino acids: CASSITSGRARNEQFF. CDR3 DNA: TGTGCCAGTAGTATCACTAGCGGGAGGGCTAGGAATGAGCAGTTCTTC.

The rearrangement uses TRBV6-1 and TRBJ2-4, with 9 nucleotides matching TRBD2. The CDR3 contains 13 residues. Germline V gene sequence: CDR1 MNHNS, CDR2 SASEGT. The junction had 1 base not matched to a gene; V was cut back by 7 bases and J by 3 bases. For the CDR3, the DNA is TGTGCCAGCACGACTAGCGGCAAAAACATTCAGTACTTC. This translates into CASTTSGKNIQYF.

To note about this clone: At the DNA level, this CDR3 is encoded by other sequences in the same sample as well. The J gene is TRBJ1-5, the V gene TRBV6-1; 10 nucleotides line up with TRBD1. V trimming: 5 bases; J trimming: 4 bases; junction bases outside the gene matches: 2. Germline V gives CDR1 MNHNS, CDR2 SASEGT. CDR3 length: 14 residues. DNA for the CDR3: TGTGCCAGCAGTAGGGACAGGGGAAATCAGCCCCAGCATTTT. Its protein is CASSRDRGNQPQHF.

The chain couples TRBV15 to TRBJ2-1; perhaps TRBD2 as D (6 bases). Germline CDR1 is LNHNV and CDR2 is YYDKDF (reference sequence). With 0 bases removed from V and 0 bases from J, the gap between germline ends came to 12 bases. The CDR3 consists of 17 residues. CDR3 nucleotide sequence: TGTGCCACCAGCAGAGATGTGCGGGGAGGCTCCTACAATGAGCAGTTCTTC. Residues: CATSRDVRGGSYNEQFF.

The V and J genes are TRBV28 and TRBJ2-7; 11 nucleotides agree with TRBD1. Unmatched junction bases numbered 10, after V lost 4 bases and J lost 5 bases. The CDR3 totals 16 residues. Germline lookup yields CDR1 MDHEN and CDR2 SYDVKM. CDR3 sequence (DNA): TGTGCCAGCAGTTCCTTAGGGACAGGGGGTCTGAACGAGCAGTACTTC. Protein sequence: CASSSLGTGGLNEQYF.

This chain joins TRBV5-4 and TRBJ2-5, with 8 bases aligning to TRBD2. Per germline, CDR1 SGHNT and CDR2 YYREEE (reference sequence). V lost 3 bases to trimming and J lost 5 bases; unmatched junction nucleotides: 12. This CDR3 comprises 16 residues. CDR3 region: CASSSPGGGKRETQYF. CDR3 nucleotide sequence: TGTGCCAGCAGCTCCCCCGGCGGGGGGAAGCGGGAGACCCAGTACTTC.

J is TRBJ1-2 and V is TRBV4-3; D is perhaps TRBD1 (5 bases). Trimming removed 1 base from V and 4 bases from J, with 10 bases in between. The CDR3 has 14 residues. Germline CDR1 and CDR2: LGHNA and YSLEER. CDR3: CASSQVMGVYGYTF. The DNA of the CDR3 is TGCGCCAGCAGCCAAGTTATGGGGGTCTATGGCTACACCTTC.

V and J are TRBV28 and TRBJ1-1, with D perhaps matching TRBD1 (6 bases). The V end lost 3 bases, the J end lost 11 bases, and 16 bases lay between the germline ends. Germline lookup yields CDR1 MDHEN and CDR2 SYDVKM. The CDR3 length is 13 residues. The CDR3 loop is CASSLTYRAAAFF. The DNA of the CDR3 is TGTGCCAGCAGTTTGACCTACAGGGCCGCGGCTTTCTTT.

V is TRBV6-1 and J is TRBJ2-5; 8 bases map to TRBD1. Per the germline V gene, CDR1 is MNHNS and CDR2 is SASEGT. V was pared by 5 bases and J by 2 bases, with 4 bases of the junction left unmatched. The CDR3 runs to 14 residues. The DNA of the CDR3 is TGTGCCAGCAGTTGGACAGGGATTCAAGAGACCCAGTACTTC. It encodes CASSWTGIQETQYF.

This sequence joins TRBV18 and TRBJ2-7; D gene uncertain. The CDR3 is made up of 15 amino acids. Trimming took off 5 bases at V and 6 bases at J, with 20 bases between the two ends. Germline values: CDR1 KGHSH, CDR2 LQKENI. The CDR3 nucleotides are TGTGCCAGCTCAATCCTCACGGTAAGGCTCTCCGAGCAGTACTTC. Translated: CASSILTVRLSEQYF.

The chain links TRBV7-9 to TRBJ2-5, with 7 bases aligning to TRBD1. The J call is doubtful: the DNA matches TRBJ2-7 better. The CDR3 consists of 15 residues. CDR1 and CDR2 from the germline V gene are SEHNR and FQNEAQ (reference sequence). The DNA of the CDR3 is TGTGCCAGCAGCCCCAGGGGACAGAAATCCTACGAGCAGTACTTC. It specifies CASSPRGQKSYEQYF.

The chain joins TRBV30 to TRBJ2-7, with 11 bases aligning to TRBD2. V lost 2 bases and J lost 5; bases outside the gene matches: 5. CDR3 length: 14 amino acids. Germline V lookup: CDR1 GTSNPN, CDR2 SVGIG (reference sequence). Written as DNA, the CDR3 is TGTGCCTGGAGTTATAGCGGGGGGGCCCACGAGCAGTACTTC. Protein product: CAWSYSGGAHEQYF.

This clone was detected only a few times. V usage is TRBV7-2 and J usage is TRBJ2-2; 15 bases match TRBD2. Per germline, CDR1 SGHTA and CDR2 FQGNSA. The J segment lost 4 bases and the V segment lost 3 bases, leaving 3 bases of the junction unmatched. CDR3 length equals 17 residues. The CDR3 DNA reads TGTGCCAGCAGCTTGGGACTAGCGGGGGGTGGCACCGGGGAGCTGTTTTTT. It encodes CASSLGLAGGGTGELFF.

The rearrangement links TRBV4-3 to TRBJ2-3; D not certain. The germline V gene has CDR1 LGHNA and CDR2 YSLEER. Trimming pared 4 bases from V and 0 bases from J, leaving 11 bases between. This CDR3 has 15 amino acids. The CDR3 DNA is TGCGCCAGCAGCCGAAGGTCGCCTAGCACAGATACGCAGTATTTT. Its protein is CASSRRSPSTDTQYF.